This entry is about one T cell receptor (beta chain). This sample was taken from a study of blood T cell repertoires in COVID-19. As for the study in general: Acute and convalescent COVID-19 specimens originated in the United States, Italy and Spain. PBMCs, B-cell-depleted T cells, or T cells were the source of the cDNA or gDNA that made up the material.

The CDR3 consists of 17 residues. The junction had 5 bases not matched to a gene; V was cut back by 4 bases and J by 0 bases. Looked up from germline, CDR1 is MNHNS and CDR2 is SASEGT. The table came from immunoSEQ multiplex PCR; TCRdb's copy has only in-frame clones and leaves some out. Among about 140,000 clones listed, 70% to 80% were seen once. The rearrangement uses TRBV6-1 and TRBJ2-6; 8 positions agree with TRBD2. The sequence derives from a man aged 55 to 69 with acute or convalescent COVID-19. The sample was peripheral blood. This CDR3 reads CASSVRGGSSGANVLTF. The CDR3 DNA is TGTGCCAGCAGTGTTCGGGGGGGGAGCTCTGGGGCCAACGTCCTGACTTTC.